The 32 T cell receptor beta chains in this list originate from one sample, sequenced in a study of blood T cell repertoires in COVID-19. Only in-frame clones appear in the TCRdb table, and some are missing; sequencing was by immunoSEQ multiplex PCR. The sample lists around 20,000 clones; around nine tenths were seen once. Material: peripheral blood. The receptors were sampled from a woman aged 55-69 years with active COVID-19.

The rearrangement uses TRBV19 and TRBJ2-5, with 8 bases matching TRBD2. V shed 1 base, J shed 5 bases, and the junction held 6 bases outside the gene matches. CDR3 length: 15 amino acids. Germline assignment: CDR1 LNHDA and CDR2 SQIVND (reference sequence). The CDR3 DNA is TGTGCCAGTAGTATAGGACGGGGGGGCCCGGAGACCCAGTACTTC. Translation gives CASSIGRGGPETQYF. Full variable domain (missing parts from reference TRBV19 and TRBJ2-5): DGGITQSPKYLFRKEGQNVTLSCEQNLNHDAMYWYRQDPGQGLRLIYYSQIVNDFQKGDIAEGYSVSREKKESFPLTVTSAQKNPTAFYLCASSIGRGGPETQYFGPGTRLLVL.

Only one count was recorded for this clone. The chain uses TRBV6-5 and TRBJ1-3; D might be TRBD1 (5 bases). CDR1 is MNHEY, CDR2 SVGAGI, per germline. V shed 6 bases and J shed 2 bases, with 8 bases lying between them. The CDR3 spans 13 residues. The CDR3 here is CASRTAAGNTIYF. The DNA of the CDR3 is TGTGCCAGCAGGACAGCAGCTGGAAACACCATATATTTT.

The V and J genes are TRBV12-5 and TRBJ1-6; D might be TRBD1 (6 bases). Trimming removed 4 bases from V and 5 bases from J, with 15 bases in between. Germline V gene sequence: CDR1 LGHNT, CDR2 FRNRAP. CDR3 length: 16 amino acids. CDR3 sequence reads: CASGSIQGWNNSPLHF. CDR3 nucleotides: TGTGCTAGTGGTTCCATACAGGGATGGAATAATTCACCCCTCCACTTT.

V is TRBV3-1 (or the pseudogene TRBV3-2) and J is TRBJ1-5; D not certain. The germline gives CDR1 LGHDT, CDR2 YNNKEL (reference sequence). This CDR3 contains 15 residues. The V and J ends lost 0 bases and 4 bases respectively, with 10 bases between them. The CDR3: CASSQDQQPNQPQHF. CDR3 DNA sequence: TGTGCCAGCAGCCAAGATCAACAGCCGAATCAGCCCCAGCATTTT.

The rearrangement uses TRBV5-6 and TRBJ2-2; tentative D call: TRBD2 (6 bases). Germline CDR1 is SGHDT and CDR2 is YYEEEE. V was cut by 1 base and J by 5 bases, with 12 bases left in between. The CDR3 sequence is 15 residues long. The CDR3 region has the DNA TGTGCCAGCAGCTTGCCGGGAGCGAGGACCGGGGAGCTGTTTTTT. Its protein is CASSLPGARTGELFF.

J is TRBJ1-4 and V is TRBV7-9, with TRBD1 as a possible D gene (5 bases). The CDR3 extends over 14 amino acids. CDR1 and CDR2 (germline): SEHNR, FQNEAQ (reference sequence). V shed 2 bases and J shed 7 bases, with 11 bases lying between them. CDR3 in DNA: TGTGCCAGCAGCTTAAACGGGGGTTCTGAAAAACTGTTTTTT. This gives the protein CASSLNGGSEKLFF.

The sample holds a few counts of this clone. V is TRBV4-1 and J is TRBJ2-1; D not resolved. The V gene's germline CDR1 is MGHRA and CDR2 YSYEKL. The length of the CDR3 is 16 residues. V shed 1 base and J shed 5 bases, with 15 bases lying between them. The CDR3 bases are TGCGCCAGCAGCCAAGTCATAACCGCTACGGACAATGAGCAGTTCTTC. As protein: CASSQVITATDNEQFF.

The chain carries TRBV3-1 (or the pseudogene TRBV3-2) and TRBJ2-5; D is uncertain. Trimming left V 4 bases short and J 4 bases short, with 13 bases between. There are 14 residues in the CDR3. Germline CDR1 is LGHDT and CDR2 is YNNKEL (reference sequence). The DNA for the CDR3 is TGTGCCAGCAGCCTCAGTCCCTTGGTAGAGACCCAGTACTTC. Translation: CASSLSPLVETQYF.

CDR3 sequence (DNA): TGTGCCAGTTACCTACAGTCGAACACTGAAGCTTTCTTT. Protein product: CASYLQSNTEAFF. V gene TRBV6-5 combines with J gene TRBJ1-1, with D unresolved. The ends were cut back, 9 bases at V and 1 base at J, with 12 bases in the middle. The CDR3 runs to 13 residues. Germline V gene sequence: CDR1 MNHEY, CDR2 SVGAGI.

This chain's CDR3 is CASGLGGQVNQPQHF. CDR3 in DNA: TGTGCTAGTGGTTTGGGGGGACAGGTGAATCAGCCCCAGCATTTT. V and J are TRBV12-5 and TRBJ1-5; 8 positions agree with TRBD1. The CDR3 sequence is 15 residues long. CDR1 and CDR2 from the germline V gene are LGHNT and FRNRAP. J lost 4 bases, V lost 1 base, and 3 bases had no gene match.

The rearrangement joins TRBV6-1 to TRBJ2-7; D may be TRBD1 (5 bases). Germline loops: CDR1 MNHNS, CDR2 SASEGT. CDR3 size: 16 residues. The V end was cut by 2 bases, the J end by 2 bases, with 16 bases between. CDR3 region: CASSEWTSPLPYEQYF. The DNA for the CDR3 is TGTGCCAGCAGTGAATGGACATCACCTCTACCCTACGAGCAGTACTTC.

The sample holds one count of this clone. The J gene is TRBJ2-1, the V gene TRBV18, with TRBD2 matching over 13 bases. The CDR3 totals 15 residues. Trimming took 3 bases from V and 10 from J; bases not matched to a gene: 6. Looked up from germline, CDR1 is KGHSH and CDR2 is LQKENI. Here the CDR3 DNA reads TGTGCCAGCTCACCCGGACTAGCGGGGGTCAGAGAGCAGTTCTTC. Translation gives CASSPGLAGVREQFF.

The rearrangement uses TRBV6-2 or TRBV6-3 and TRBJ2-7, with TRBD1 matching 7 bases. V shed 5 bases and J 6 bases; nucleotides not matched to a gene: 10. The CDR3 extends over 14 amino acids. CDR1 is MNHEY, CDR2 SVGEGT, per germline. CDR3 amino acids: CASSGRQGTIEQYF. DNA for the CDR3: TGTGCCAGCAGTGGCAGACAGGGAACGATCGAGCAGTACTTC.

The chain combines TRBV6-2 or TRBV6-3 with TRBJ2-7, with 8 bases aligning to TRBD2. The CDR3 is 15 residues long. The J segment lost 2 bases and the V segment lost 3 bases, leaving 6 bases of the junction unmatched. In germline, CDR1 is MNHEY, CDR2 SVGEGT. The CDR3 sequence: CASSYGTGGPYEQYF. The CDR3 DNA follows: TGTGCCAGCAGTTATGGTACGGGGGGGCCCTACGAGCAGTACTTC.

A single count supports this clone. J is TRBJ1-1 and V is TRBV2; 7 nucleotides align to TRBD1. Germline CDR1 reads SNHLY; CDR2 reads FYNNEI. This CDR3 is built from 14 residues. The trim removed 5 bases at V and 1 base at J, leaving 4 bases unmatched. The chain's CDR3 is CASSPQGRNTEAFF. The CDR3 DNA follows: TGTGCCAGCAGTCCACAGGGGAGGAACACTGAAGCTTTCTTT.

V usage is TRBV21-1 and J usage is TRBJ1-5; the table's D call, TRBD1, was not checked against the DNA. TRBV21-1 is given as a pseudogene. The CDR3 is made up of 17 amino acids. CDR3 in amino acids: CASSKTGVTGGNQPQHF. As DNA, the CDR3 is TGTGCCAGCAGCAAAACGGGTGTGACAGGGGGCAATCAGCCCCAGCATTTT.

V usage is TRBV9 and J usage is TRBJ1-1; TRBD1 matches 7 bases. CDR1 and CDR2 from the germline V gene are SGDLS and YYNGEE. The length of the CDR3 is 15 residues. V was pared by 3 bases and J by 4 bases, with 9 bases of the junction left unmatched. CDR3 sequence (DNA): TGTGCCAGCAGCGCAGGGGACAGTCCCGCCACTGAAGCTTTCTTT. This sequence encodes CASSAGDSPATEAFF.

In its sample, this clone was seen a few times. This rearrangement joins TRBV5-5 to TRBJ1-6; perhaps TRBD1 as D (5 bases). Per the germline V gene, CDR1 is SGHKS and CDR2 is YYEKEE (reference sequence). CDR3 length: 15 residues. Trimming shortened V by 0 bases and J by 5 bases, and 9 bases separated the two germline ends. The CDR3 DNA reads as TGTGCCAGCAGCTTGGGAGACAGAAATAATTCACCCCTCCACTTT. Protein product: CASSLGDRNNSPLHF.

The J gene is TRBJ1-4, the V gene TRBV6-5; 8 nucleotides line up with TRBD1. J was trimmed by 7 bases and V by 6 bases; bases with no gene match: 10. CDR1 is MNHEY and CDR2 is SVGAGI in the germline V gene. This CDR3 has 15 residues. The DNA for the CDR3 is TGTGCCAGCAGGAGATCAGGGGGCTCTTTTGAAAAACTGTTTTTT. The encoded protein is CASRRSGGSFEKLFF.

The CDR3 nucleotides read TGTGCCAGCAGCCTAGGGGGGCGGGGGACTGAAGCTTTCTTT. This translates into CASSLGGRGTEAFF. V and J are TRBV7-8 and TRBJ1-1; D may be TRBD1 (6 bases). The CDR3 covers 14 residues. V lost 5 bases, J lost 5 bases, and 15 bases lay in between. Germline V lookup: CDR1 SGHVS, CDR2 FQNEAQ.

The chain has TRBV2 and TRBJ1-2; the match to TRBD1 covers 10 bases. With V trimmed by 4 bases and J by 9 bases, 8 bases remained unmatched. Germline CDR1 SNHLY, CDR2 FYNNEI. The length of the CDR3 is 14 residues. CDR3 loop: CASSAGTGALSYTF. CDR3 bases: TGTGCCAGCAGTGCCGGGACAGGGGCCTTGAGCTACACCTTC.

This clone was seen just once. CDR3 loop: CASSGADREGETQYF. DNA of the CDR3: TGTGCCAGCAGCGGTGCGGACAGGGAGGGGGAGACCCAGTACTTC. The rearrangement joins TRBV6-5 to TRBJ2-5, with D possibly matching TRBD1 (8 bases). Trimming took 6 bases from V and 5 from J, leaving 19 bases between them. There are 15 residues in the CDR3. Looked up from germline, CDR1 is MNHEY and CDR2 is SVGAGI.

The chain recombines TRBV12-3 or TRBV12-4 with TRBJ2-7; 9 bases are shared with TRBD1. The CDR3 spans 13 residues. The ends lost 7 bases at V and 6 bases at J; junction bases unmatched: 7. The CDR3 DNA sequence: TGTGCCAGCACGGGACAGGGAACGGCCGAGCAGTACTTC. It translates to CASTGQGTAEQYF.

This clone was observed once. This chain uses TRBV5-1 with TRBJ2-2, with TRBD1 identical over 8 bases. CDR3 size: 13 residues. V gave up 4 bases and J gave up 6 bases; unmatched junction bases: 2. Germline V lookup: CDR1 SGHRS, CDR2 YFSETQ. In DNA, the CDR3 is TGCGCCAGCAGCCTGACAGGGGCCGGGGAGCTGTTTTTT. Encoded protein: CASSLTGAGELFF.

The DNA of the CDR3 is TGCGCCAGCAGCCAAGTTACCGGGACAGGGGGCAGTTCCTATAATTCACCCCTCCACTTT. Residues: CASSQVTGTGGSSYNSPLHF. The chain has TRBV4-1 and TRBJ1-6; TRBD1 aligns across 12 bases. The CDR3 covers 20 residues. Trimming removed 1 base from V and 1 base from J; junction bases left unmatched: 8. Per germline, CDR1 MGHRA and CDR2 YSYEKL.

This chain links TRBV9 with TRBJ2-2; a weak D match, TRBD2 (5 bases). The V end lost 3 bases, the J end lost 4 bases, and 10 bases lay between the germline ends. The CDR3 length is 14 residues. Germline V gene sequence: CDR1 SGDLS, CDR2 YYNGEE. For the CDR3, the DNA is TGTGCCAGCAGCGGGGGAGTTATCACCGGGGAGCTGTTTTTT. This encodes CASSGGVITGELFF.

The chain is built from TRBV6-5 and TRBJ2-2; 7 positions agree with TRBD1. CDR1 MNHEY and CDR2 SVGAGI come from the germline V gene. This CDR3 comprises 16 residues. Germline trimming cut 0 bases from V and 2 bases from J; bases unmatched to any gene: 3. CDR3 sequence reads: CASSYSGGHNTGELFF. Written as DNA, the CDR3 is TGTGCCAGCAGTTACTCAGGGGGCCACAACACCGGGGAGCTGTTTTTT.

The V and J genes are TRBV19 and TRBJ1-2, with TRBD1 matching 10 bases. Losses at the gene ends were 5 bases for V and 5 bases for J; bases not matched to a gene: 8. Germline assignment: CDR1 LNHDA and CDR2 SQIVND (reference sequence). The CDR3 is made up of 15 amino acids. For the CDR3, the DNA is TGTGCCAGTAGTCCCACACCGGGACAGGGGTATGGCTACACCTTC. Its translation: CASSPTPGQGYGYTF.

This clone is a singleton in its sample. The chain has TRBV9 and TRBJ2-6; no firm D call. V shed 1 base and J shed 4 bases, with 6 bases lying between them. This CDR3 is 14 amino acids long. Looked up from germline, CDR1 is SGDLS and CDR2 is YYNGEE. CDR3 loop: CASSVFSGANVLTF. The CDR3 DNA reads TGTGCCAGCAGCGTATTCTCGGGGGCCAACGTCCTGACTTTC.

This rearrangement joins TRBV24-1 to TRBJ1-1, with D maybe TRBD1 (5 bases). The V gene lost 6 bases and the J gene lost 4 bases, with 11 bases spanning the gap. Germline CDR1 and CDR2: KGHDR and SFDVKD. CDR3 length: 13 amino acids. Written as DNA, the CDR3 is TGTGCCACCAGTCCTGGGGCCGGCACTGAAGCTTTCTTT. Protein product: CATSPGAGTEAFF.

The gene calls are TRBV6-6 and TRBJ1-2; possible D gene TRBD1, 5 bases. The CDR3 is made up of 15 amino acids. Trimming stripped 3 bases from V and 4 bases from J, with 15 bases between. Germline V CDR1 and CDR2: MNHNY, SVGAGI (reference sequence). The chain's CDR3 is CASSYILGAGYGYTF. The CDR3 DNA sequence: TGTGCCAGCAGTTATATATTAGGGGCCGGCTATGGCTACACCTTC.

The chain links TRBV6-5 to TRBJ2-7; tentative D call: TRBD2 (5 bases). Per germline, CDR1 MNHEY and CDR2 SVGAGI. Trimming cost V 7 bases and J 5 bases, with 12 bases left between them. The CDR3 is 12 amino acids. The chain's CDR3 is CASKRDRNEQYF. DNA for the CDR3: TGTGCCAGCAAGAGGGATCGAAACGAGCAGTACTTC.